One and the same sample provided the 8 T cell receptor beta chains below, sequenced in a study of control samples from healthy donors and cancer patients. Profiling relied on immunoSEQ multiplex PCR, and the TCRdb table lists in-frame clones only, not all of them. There are 150,000 to 200,000 clones in the sample, with 2.2% held by the top ten. Sequenced material: blood. These receptors were taken from a woman aged 25 to 39 in good health.

The gene calls are TRBV5-3 and TRBJ2-5, with 12 bases fitting TRBD1. TRBV5-3 is annotated as an ORF whose role is uncertain. The CDR3 is 22 residues long. V lost 1 base, J lost 0 bases, and 19 bases stayed unmatched. The DNA for the CDR3 is TGTGCCAGAAGCTTGACTCCCCACCTCCGGGACAGGGGGCGCGGGTACCAAGAGACCCAGTACTTC. Amino acids: CARSLTPHLRDRGRGYQETQYF.

The V and J genes are TRBV30 and TRBJ1-1, with D maybe TRBD1 (5 bases). Trimming stripped 8 bases from V and 8 bases from J, with 15 bases between. Germline loops: CDR1 GTSNPN, CDR2 SVGIG (reference sequence). The CDR3 totals 11 residues. The CDR3 sequence: CAHTTNREAFF. In DNA, the CDR3 is TGTGCCCATACTACGAACAGGGAAGCTTTCTTT.

This sequence joins TRBV28 and TRBJ2-7; no clear D. Trimming pared 6 bases from V and 2 bases from J, leaving 11 bases between. In germline, CDR1 is MDHEN, CDR2 SYDVKM. This CDR3 is 13 amino acids long. CDR3: CASSDSVAYEQYF. The CDR3 DNA follows: TGTGCCAGCAGCGACTCTGTGGCCTACGAGCAGTACTTC.

The chain combines TRBV6-5 with TRBJ2-7, with 8 bases aligning to TRBD1. Germline-derived CDR1 and CDR2 are MNHEY and SVGAGI. V lost 6 bases, J lost 3 bases, and 10 bases stayed unmatched. The CDR3 loop spans 15 amino acids. The CDR3 DNA follows: TGTGCCAGCAGACCGGGGACAGGTTTGGGCTACGAGCAGTACTTC. Amino acids: CASRPGTGLGYEQYF.

The chain's CDR3 is CASSLAGDNYGYTF. The DNA of the CDR3 is TGCGCCAGCAGCCTGGCAGGGGACAACTATGGCTACACCTTC. The chain employs TRBV5-1 and TRBJ1-2; perhaps TRBD1 as D (6 bases). The CDR3 runs 14 residues. With 4 bases removed from V and 2 bases from J, the gap between germline ends came to 12 bases. CDR1 is SGHRS and CDR2 is YFSETQ in the germline V gene.

The V and J genes are TRBV7-8 and TRBJ1-2; D not resolved. This CDR3 has 14 residues. Deletions cut 3 bases from V and 4 bases from J, with 12 bases between. In germline, CDR1 is SGHVS, CDR2 FQNEAQ. As DNA, the CDR3 is TGTGCCAGCAGCTTGGGCCCAGCTACCTATGGCTACACCTTC. It encodes CASSLGPATYGYTF.

V gene TRBV11-2 combines with J gene TRBJ1-6; D not certain. Trimming shortened V by 1 base and J by 9 bases, and 10 bases separated the two germline ends. The CDR3 totals 14 residues. CDR1 is SGHAT and CDR2 is FQNNGV in the germline V gene. The CDR3 bases are TGTGCCAGCAGCTTAGGCTCGGTTGGTTCACCCCTCCACTTT. This translates into CASSLGSVGSPLHF.

For the CDR3, the DNA is TGTGCCAGCGGGAGGATCTACGAGCAGTACTTC. Its translation is CASGRIYEQYF. This chain links TRBV5-5 with TRBJ2-7; D possibly corresponds to TRBD2 (6 bases). Germline lookup yields CDR1 SGHKS and CDR2 YYEKEE (reference sequence). This CDR3 comprises 11 residues. V lost 7 bases to trimming and J lost 3 bases, with 8 bases between them. Based on the CDR3 plus reference TRBV5-5 and TRBJ2-7, the full variable domain is DAGVTQSPTHLIKTRGQQVTLRCSPISGHKSVSWYQQVLGQGPQFIFQYYEKEERGRGNFPDRFSARQFPNYSSELNVNALLLGDSALYLCASGRIYEQYFGPGTRLTVT.